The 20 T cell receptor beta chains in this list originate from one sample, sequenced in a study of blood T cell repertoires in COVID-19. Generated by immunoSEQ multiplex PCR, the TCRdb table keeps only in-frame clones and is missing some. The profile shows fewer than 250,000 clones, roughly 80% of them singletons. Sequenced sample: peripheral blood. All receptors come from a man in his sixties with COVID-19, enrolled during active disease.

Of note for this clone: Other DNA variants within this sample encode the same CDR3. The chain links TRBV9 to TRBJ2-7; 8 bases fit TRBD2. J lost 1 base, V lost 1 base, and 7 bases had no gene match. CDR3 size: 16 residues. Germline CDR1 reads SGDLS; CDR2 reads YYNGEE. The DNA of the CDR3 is TGTGCCAGCAGCGTAAGCGCGGGAGGTTCGTCCTACGAGCAGTACTTC. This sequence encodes CASSVSAGGSSYEQYF. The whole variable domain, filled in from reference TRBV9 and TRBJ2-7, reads DSGVTQTPKHLITATGQRVTLRCSPRSGDLSVYWYQQSLDQGLQFLIQYYNGEERAKGNILERFSAQQFPDLHSELNLSSLELGDSALYFCASSVSAGGSSYEQYFGPGTRLTVT.

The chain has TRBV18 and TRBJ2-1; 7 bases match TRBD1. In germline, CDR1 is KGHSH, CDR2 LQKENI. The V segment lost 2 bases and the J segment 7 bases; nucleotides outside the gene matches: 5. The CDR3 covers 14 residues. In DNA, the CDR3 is TGTGCCAGCTCACCAAAGACAGGGAGTAATGAGCAGTTCTTC. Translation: CASSPKTGSNEQFF.

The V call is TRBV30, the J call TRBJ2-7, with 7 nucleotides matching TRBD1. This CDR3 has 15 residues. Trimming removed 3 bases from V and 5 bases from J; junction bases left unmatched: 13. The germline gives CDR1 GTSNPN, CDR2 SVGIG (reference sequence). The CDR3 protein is CAWRHTFRGFDEQYF. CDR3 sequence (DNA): TGTGCCTGGAGGCATACGTTCAGGGGGTTCGACGAGCAGTACTTC.

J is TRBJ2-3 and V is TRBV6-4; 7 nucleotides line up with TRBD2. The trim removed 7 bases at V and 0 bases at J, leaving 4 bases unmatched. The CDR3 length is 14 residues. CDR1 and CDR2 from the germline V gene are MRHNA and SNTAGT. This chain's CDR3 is CASKAGRSTDTQYF. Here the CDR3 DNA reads TGTGCCAGCAAAGCGGGGAGAAGCACAGATACGCAGTATTTT.

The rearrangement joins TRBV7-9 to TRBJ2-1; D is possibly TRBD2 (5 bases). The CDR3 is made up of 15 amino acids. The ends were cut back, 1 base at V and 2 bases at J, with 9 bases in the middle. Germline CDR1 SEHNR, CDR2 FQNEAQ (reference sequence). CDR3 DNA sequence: TGTGCCAGCAGCTTAGAGGAGCGGACCTACAATGAGCAGTTCTTC. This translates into CASSLEERTYNEQFF.

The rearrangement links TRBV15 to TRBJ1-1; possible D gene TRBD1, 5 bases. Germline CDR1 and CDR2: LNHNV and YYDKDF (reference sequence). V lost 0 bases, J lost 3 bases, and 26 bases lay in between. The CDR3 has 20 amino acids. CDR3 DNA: TGTGCCACCAGCAGAGATCGGGCCGGTGTAGTACCGGGAGGGGACACTGAAGCTTTCTTT. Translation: CATSRDRAGVVPGGDTEAFF. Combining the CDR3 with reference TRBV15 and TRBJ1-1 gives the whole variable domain DAMVIQNPRYQVTQFGKPVTLSCSQTLNHNVMYWYQQKSSQAPKLLFHYYDKDFNNEADTPDNFQSRRPNTSFCFLDIRSPGLGDTAMYLCATSRDRAGVVPGGDTEAFFGQGTRLTVV.

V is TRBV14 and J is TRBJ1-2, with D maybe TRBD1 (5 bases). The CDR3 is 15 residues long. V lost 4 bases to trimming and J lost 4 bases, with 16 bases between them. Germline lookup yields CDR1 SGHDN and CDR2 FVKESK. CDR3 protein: CASSLSPDSLYGYTF. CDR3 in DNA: TGTGCCAGCAGCCTTTCGCCCGACAGTCTCTATGGCTACACCTTC.

The CDR3 sequence is CASSETGSAYGYTF. Written as DNA, the CDR3 is TGTGCCAGCAGTGAAACAGGGTCGGCCTATGGCTACACCTTC. The V and J genes are TRBV2 and TRBJ1-2; D might be TRBD1 (6 bases). Germline values: CDR1 SNHLY, CDR2 FYNNEI. The CDR3 length is 14 residues. V gave up 2 bases and J gave up 4 bases, with 11 bases separating them.

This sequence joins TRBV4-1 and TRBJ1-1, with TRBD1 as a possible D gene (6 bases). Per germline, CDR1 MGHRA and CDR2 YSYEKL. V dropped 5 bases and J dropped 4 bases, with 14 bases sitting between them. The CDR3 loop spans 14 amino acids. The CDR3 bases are TGCGCCAGCAGCACACCTGGGACATTCACTGAAGCTTTCTTT. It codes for CASSTPGTFTEAFF.

The CDR3 here is CASSEGQNTEAFF. The CDR3 DNA sequence: TGTGCCAGCAGCGAAGGACAGAACACTGAAGCTTTCTTT. J is TRBJ1-1 and V is TRBV9; D possibly corresponds to TRBD1 (5 bases). Germline V gene sequence: CDR1 SGDLS, CDR2 YYNGEE. There are 13 residues in the CDR3. Trimming took off 3 bases at V and 1 base at J, with 7 bases between the two ends.

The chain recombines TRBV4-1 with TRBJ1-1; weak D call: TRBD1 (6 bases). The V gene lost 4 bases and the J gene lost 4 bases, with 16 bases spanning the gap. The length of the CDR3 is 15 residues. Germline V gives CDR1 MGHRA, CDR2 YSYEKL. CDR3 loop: CASSPGHRDVTEAFF. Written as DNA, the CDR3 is TGCGCCAGCAGCCCGGGACACCGGGATGTCACTGAAGCTTTCTTT.

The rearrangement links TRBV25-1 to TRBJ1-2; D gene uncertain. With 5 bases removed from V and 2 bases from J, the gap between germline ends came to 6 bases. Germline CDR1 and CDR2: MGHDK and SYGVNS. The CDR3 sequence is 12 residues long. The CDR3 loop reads CASSRSNYGYTF. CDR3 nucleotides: TGTGCCAGCAGTCGGTCAAACTATGGCTACACCTTC.

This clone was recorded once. CDR3 sequence (DNA): TGTGCCAGCAGTCTACCTGCCGGGACTAGCGGGGTCTACGAGCAGTACTTC. This codes for CASSLPAGTSGVYEQYF. The rearrangement uses TRBV28 and TRBJ2-7; 13 bases are a match to TRBD2. The CDR3 runs 17 residues. The ends lost 5 bases at V and 3 bases at J; junction bases unmatched: 10. Germline CDR1 and CDR2: MDHEN and SYDVKM. The full variable domain, with the rest looked up from reference TRBV28 and TRBJ2-7, is DVKVTQSSRYLVKRTGEKVFLECVQDMDHENMFWYRQDPGLGLRLIYFSYDVKMKEKGDIPEGYSVSREKKERFSLILESASTNQTSMYLCASSLPAGTSGVYEQYFGPGTRLTVT.

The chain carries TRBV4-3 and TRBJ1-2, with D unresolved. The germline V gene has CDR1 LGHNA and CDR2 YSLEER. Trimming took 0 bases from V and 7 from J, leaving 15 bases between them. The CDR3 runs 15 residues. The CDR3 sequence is CASSQEYRAGGGYTF. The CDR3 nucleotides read TGCGCCAGCAGCCAAGAATATAGGGCAGGAGGTGGCTACACCTTC.

CDR3 region: CASSTLAGGPGEQFF. The CDR3 region has the DNA TGTGCCAGCAGTACCCTAGCGGGAGGGCCCGGTGAGCAGTTCTTC. The chain uses TRBV6-5 and TRBJ2-1, with TRBD2 identical over 12 bases. Germline values: CDR1 MNHEY, CDR2 SVGAGI. V trimming: 5 bases; J trimming: 9 bases; junction bases outside the gene matches: 8. There are 15 residues in the CDR3.

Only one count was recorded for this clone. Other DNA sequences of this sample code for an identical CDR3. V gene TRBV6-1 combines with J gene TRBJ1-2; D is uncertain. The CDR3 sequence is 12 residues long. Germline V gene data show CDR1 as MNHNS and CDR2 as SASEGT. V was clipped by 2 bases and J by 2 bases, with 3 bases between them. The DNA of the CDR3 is TGTGCCAGCAGTGAACGGAACTATGGCTACACCTTC. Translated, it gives CASSERNYGYTF.

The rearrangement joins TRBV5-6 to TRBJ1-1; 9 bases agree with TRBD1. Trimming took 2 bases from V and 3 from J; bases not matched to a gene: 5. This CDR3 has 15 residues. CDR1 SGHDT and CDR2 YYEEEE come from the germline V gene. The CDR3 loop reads CASSLGQGWDTEAFF. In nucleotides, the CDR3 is TGTGCCAGCAGCTTAGGACAGGGGTGGGACACTGAAGCTTTCTTT.

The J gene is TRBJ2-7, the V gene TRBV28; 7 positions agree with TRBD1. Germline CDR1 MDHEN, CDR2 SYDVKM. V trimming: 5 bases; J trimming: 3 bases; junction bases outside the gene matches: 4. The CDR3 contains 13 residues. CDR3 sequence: CASSTSGGYEQYF. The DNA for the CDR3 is TGTGCCAGCAGTACCTCAGGGGGCTACGAGCAGTACTTC.

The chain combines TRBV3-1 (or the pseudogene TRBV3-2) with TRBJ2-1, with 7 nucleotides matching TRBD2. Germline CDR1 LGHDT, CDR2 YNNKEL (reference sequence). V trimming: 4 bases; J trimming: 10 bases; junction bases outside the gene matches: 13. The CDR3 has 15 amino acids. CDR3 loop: CASSPGAGELREQFF. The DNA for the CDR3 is TGTGCCAGCAGCCCTGGGGCGGGGGAGCTGAGAGAGCAGTTCTTC.

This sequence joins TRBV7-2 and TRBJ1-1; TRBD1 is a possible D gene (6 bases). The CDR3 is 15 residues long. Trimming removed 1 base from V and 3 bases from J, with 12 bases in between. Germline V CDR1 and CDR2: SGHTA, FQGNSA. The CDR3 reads CASSLVAGADTEAFF. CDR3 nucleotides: TGTGCCAGCAGCTTAGTGGCAGGGGCGGACACTGAAGCTTTCTTT.